This T cell receptor (beta chain) was sequenced during a study of blood T cell repertoires in COVID-19. Study summary: The United States, Italy and Spain were the sources of the acute and convalescent COVID-19 samples. Sample material is recorded as cDNA or gDNA derived from T cells, B-cell-depleted T cells, or PBMCs.

Per the authors' pipeline: Amplification of reference gene primers provided the estimated nucleated cell counts. Method: immunoSEQ multiplex PCR; TCRdb's copy keeps in-frame clones and lacks some. V, J and clone size were drawn from that table, and D and trimming were deduced from the DNA. The sample has roughly 72,000 clones; 85% to 90% are singletons. CDR1 and CDR2 from the germline V gene are LNHNV and YYDKDF (reference sequence). This CDR3 has 15 residues. V was shortened by 6 bases and J by 5 bases, with 17 bases between the two germline ends. The genes are TRBV15 and TRBJ2-1, with D perhaps TRBD1 (6 bases). Sequences were obtained from peripheral blood. This TCR derives from a human donor in a cohort sampled during active COVID-19. CDR3 in DNA: TGTGCCACCAGGCCCCAGGGGATCTCTAACAATGAGCAGTTCTTC. It translates to CATRPQGISNNEQFF.